Presented here are 22 T cell receptor beta chains from one specimen sequenced in a study of T-cell reconstitution after alpha-beta-depleted transplantation in children. Unique molecular identifiers were incorporated when the TCRbeta library was constructed. TCRdb independently ran MiXCR on the PCR reads; one entry per CDR3 protein. Among 490,000 or so distinct CDR3 sequences, roughly a tenth were seen once, and the ten largest hold around 2.2%. The sample here was PBMCs, taken before TCRalphabeta/CD19-depleted stem cell transplant. Receptors originate from a child aged 2-15 years with inherited bone marrow failure, due to receive a stem cell transplant.

The chain recombines TRBV12-3 or TRBV12-4 with TRBJ1-1; D is ambiguous. The V end lost 6 bases, the J end lost 0 bases, and 14 bases lay between the germline ends. This CDR3 contains 15 residues. CDR3 sequence reads: CASRTWAAMNTEAFF. The CDR3 coding sequence is TGTGCCAGCAGGACTTGGGCAGCTATGAACACTGAAGCTTTCTTT.

The table lists this clonotype with a few counts. The chain has TRBV6-1 and TRBJ2-7; D might be TRBD1 (5 bases). The CDR3 has 14 residues. The V end was cut by 6 bases, the J end by 7 bases, with 19 bases between. Germline V gives CDR1 MNHNS, CDR2 SASEGT. CDR3 coding DNA: TGTGCCAGCAGAGTCCTTGGGGCGGCTGGGGAGCAGTACTTC. This codes for CASRVLGAAGEQYF.

The chain uses TRBV29-1 and TRBJ2-1; D call uncertain. The germline CDR1 and CDR2 sequences are SQVTM and ANQGSEA. V shed 5 bases and J shed 4 bases, with 9 bases lying between them. The CDR3 runs 12 residues. The CDR3 coding sequence is TGCAGCGTTCGCCGCCAGTACAATGAGCAGTTCTTC. Residues: CSVRRQYNEQFF.

This chain uses TRBV3-1 with TRBJ2-5; D remains unclear. Per the germline V gene, CDR1 is LGHDT and CDR2 is YNNKEL (reference sequence). V lost 4 bases, J lost 5 bases, and 11 bases lay in between. CDR3 length: 13 amino acids. CDR3 residues: CASSPQLPETQYF. The CDR3 DNA is TGTGCCAGCAGCCCACAACTACCGGAGACCCAGTACTTC.

At least ten counts were recorded for this clonotype. The V and J genes are TRBV6-5 and TRBJ2-5; D remains ambiguous. Germline V CDR1 and CDR2: MNHEY, SVGAGI. V lost 2 bases and J 5 bases, leaving 15 bases between the germline ends. The CDR3 loop spans 15 amino acids. CDR3 residues: CASSYSVRPPETQYF. The CDR3 DNA reads as TGTGCCAGCAGTTACAGCGTCAGGCCGCCGGAGACCCAGTACTTC.

This clonotype turned up a few times. The genes are TRBV7-6 and TRBJ1-1; the match to TRBD1 covers 7 bases. The CDR3 sequence is 16 residues long. Germline V gene data show CDR1 as SGHVS and CDR2 as FNYEAQ. Unmatched junction bases numbered 9, after V lost 5 bases and J lost 0 bases. The CDR3 DNA is TGTGCCAGCAGCCCGTCCCAGGGGGACATGAACACTGAAGCTTTCTTT. Encoded protein: CASSPSQGDMNTEAFF.

This clonotype has just a few counts. The chain uses TRBV20-1 and TRBJ1-1, with D perhaps matching TRBD1 (6 bases). V was trimmed by 1 base and J by 0 bases, leaving 27 bases between them. The length of the CDR3 is 20 residues. Germline CDR1 reads DFQATT; CDR2 reads SNEGSKA (reference sequence). Here the CDR3 DNA reads TGCAGTGCTAGAGGATCAAGGGGGACTAACATCTTGGGCATGAACACTGAAGCTTTCTTT. This translates into CSARGSRGTNILGMNTEAFF.

There are a few counts of this clonotype. This rearrangement joins TRBV20-1 to TRBJ2-6; possible D gene TRBD1, 5 bases. The germline V and J ends were trimmed by 4 bases and 4 bases, with 11 bases remaining between them. The CDR3 sequence is 14 residues long. From germline, CDR1 is DFQATT and CDR2 SNEGSKA (reference sequence). CDR3 sequence reads: CSAKGSLGANVLTF. CDR3 nucleotides: TGCAGTGCTAAGGGGTCGCTGGGGGCCAACGTCCTGACTTTC.

Turning to this clonotype: It may be a read error: a sequence one base away is much more abundant. This sequence joins TRBV29-1 and TRBJ2-5; D might be TRBD2 (5 bases). The CDR3 sequence is 12 residues long. The germline V gene has CDR1 SQVTM and CDR2 ANQGSEA. Trimming pared 8 bases from V and 5 bases from J, leaving 15 bases between. CDR3 DNA sequence: TGCAGCTCCGGGGTAAACGCGGAGACCCAGTACTTC. Its protein is CSSGVNAETQYF.

Comments on this clonotype: It may be a read error: a sequence one base away is much more abundant. The chain is built from TRBV7-8 and TRBJ2-4, with D perhaps TRBD1 (5 bases). The CDR3 loop spans 13 amino acids. The germline CDR1 and CDR2 sequences are SGHVS and FQNEAQ. V was cut by 4 bases and J by 7 bases, with 11 bases left in between. The CDR3 nucleotides read TGTGCCAGCAGCTCTGGGCAGGGTAACATTCAGTACTTC. Residues: CASSSGQGNIQYF.

This clonotype was counted many times. The chain employs TRBV27 and TRBJ2-2; D tentatively reads TRBD1 or TRBD2 (6 bases each). Trimming cost V 3 bases and J 4 bases, with 12 bases left between them. The CDR3 extends over 15 amino acids. In germline, CDR1 is MNHEY, CDR2 SMNVEV (reference sequence). In DNA form, the CDR3 reads TGTGCCAGCAGTTTTCAGGGGCGGGGCACCGGGGAGCTGTTTTTT. It specifies CASSFQGRGTGELFF.

V and J are TRBV20-1 and TRBJ2-1, with 9 bases fitting TRBD1. The CDR3 loop spans 16 amino acids. CDR1 is DFQATT, CDR2 SNEGSKA, per germline (reference sequence). With 2 bases clipped from V and 6 bases from J, the junction kept 11 bases outside the gene matches. This CDR3 reads CSARSQSGQGRNEQFF. DNA of the CDR3: TGCAGTGCTAGATCCCAGTCGGGACAGGGCCGCAATGAGCAGTTCTTC.

The table lists this clonotype with many counts. This chain links TRBV29-1 with TRBJ2-7; D not resolved. The CDR3 length is 13 residues. Germline CDR1 and CDR2: SQVTM and ANQGSEA. V was clipped by 4 bases and J by 7 bases, with 17 bases between them. In nucleotides, the CDR3 is TGCAGCGTTGGCCTAGGCGTAATAGGGGAGCAGTACTTC. Protein: CSVGLGVIGEQYF.

The table lists this clonotype with many counts. The gene calls are TRBV7-8 and TRBJ1-2; D is ambiguous. Looked up from germline, CDR1 is SGHVS and CDR2 is FQNEAQ. V was shortened by 1 base and J by 3 bases, with 9 bases between the two germline ends. The CDR3 is 14 amino acids. CDR3 region: CASSLGRGDYGYTF. CDR3 DNA sequence: TGTGCCAGCAGCTTAGGTCGTGGGGACTATGGCTACACCTTC.

This clonotype was counted many times. The chain has TRBV15 and TRBJ2-2; either TRBD1 or TRBD2 may fit D (5 bases each). Germline V CDR1 and CDR2: LNHNV, YYDKDF (reference sequence). Trimming removed 5 bases at V and 1 base at J, with 14 bases between. The length of the CDR3 is 16 residues. CDR3: CATSAVGTQNTGELFF. CDR3 bases: TGTGCCACCAGCGCGGTGGGGACCCAGAACACCGGGGAGCTGTTTTTT. Complete variable domain (other parts from reference TRBV15 and TRBJ2-2): DAMVIQNPRYQVTQFGKPVTLSCSQTLNHNVMYWYQQKSSQAPKLLFHYYDKDFNNEADTPDNFQSRRPNTSFCFLDIRSPGLGDTAMYLCATSAVGTQNTGELFFGEGSRLTVL.

Comment on this clonotype: A read error may explain this, as a much larger clone is one base away. This chain uses TRBV12-3 or TRBV12-4 with TRBJ1-3; no clear D. The CDR3 length is 13 residues. The V gene lost 10 bases and the J gene lost 6 bases, with 16 bases spanning the gap. In nucleotides, the CDR3 is TGTGCCACCTCCTTGGGGTTGGAAAACACCATATATTTT. It translates to CATSLGLENTIYF.

With regard to this clonotype: A much larger clonotype is one base distant, so this may be a read error. The chain employs TRBV10-3 and TRBJ2-7; 13 bases are a match to TRBD2. V shed 5 bases and J 0 bases; nucleotides not matched to a gene: 10. From germline, CDR1 is ENHRY and CDR2 SYGVKD. CDR3 size: 18 residues. CDR3 sequence: CAISLRTSGRGSSYEQYF. For the CDR3, the DNA is TGTGCCATCAGTTTGCGAACTAGCGGGAGGGGGAGCTCCTACGAGCAGTACTTC.

This clonotype came up many times. This rearrangement joins TRBV7-8 to TRBJ2-2; weak D call: TRBD1 (5 bases). V lost 2 bases to trimming and J lost 0 bases, with 13 bases between them. The CDR3 runs 17 residues. Germline CDR1 and CDR2: SGHVS and FQNEAQ. CDR3 nucleotide sequence: TGTGCCAGCAGCTTAAATGTGTGGGGCCCGAACACCGGGGAGCTGTTTTTT. Its translation: CASSLNVWGPNTGELFF. Looking up the rest from reference TRBV7-8 and TRBJ2-2 gives the full variable domain: GAGVSQSPRYKVAKRGQDVALRCDPISGHVSLFWYQQALGQGPEFLTYFQNEAQLDKSGLPSDRFFAERPEGSVSTLKIQRTQQEDSAVYLCASSLNVWGPNTGELFFGEGSRLTVL.

This clonotype was picked up many times. The chain joins TRBV18 to TRBJ1-5; maybe TRBD1 (5 bases). This CDR3 is 13 amino acids long. V was shortened by 3 bases and J by 5 bases, with 8 bases between the two germline ends. CDR1 and CDR2 (germline): KGHSH, LQKENI. CDR3: CASSPLGDQPQHF. In DNA form, the CDR3 reads TGTGCCAGCTCACCTTTAGGGGATCAGCCCCAGCATTTT.

In its sample, this clonotype was seen a few times. The chain has TRBV4-3 and TRBJ2-3; either TRBD1 or TRBD2 may supply D (5 bases each). Trimming took off 0 bases at V and 0 bases at J, with 7 bases between the two ends. This CDR3 is built from 15 residues. The germline CDR1 and CDR2 sequences are LGHNA and YSLEER. The CDR3 sequence: CASSQEWGSTDTQYF. The CDR3 region has the DNA TGCGCCAGCAGCCAAGAGTGGGGGAGCACAGATACGCAGTATTTT.

The chain combines TRBV28 with TRBJ2-2; D might be TRBD1 (6 bases). The CDR3 totals 18 residues. Germline assignment: CDR1 MDHEN and CDR2 SYDVKM. Trimming shortened V by 6 bases and J by 5 bases, and 25 bases separated the two germline ends. The CDR3: CASSTPYDRTQGTGELFF. The CDR3 DNA follows: TGTGCCAGCAGCACCCCCTACGACAGGACACAGGGTACCGGGGAGCTGTTTTTT.

This clonotype came up many times. The rearrangement links TRBV4-1 to TRBJ2-7; the match to TRBD1 covers 7 bases. The CDR3 extends over 15 amino acids. Germline lookup yields CDR1 MGHRA and CDR2 YSYEKL. V was clipped by 4 bases and J by 0 bases; unmatched bases: 6. The DNA of the CDR3 is TGCGCCAGCAGCCCCAATTCAGGGGGCTCCTACGAGCAGTACTTC. Translation gives CASSPNSGGSYEQYF.